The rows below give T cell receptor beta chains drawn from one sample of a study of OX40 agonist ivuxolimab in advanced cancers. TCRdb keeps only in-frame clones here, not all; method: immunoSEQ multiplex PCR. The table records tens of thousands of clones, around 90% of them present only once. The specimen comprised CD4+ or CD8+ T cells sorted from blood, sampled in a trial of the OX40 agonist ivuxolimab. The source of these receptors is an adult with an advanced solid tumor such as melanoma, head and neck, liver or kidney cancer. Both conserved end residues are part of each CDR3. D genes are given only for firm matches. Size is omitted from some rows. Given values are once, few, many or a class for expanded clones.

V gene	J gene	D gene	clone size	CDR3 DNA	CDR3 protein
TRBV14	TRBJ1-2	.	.	TGTGCCAGCAGCCCAGGGACTGGGAACTATGGCTACACCTTC	CASSPGTGNYGYTF
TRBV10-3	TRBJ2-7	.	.	TGTGCCATCAGTGAGTCGAGTGTGGGGTATGGGCAGTACTTC	CAISESSVGYGQYF
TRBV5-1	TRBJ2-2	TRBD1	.	TGCGCCAGCTGTTCCGGGACAGCGAAGACCGGGGAGCTGTTTTTT	CASCSGTAKTGELFF
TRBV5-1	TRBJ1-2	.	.	TGCGCCAGCAGCTTGAATTGGGGGGCGGACTATGGCTACACCTTC	CASSLNWGADYGYTF
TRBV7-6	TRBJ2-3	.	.	TGTGCCAGCACCCCAGGGGAGACGCAGTATTTT	CASTPGETQYF
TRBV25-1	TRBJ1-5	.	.	TGTGCCAGCAGTCTGACCGGTAGCAATCAGCCCCAGCATTTT	CASSLTGSNQPQHF
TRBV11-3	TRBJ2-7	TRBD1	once	TGTGCCAGCAGCGATCGTGGGACAGGGGGTGACGAGCAGTACTTC	CASSDRGTGGDEQYF
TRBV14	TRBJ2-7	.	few	TGTGCCAGCAGCCAACTACAGGGTAACGAGCAGTACTTC	CASSQLQGNEQYF
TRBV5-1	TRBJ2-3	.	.	TGCGCCAGCAGCACCCAGACCACAGATACGCAGTATTTT	CASSTQTTDTQYF
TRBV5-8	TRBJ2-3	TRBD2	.	TGTGCCAGCAGCTTTGGACGGGGGGGAACAGATACGCAGTATTTT	CASSFGRGGTDTQYF
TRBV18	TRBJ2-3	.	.	TGTGCCAGCTCACCAATGGCACTTAGCACAGATACGCAGTATTTT	CASSPMALSTDTQYF